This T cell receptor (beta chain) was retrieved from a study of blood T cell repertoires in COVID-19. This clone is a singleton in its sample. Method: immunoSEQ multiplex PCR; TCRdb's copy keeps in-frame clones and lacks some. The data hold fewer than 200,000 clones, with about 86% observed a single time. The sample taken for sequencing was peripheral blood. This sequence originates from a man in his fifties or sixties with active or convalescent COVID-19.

The CDR3 loop reads CASSYDRGGGYTF. The CDR3 nucleotides are TGTGCCAGCAGCTACGACAGGGGTGGTGGCTACACCTTC. This chain connects TRBV7-2 to TRBJ1-2; 8 nucleotides agree with TRBD1. With 4 bases clipped from V and 7 bases from J, the junction kept 5 bases outside the gene matches. Looked up from germline, CDR1 is SGHTA and CDR2 is FQGNSA. This CDR3 spans 13 amino acids.